These T cell receptor beta chains were read from a single sample in a study of Ad26.COV2.S vaccination and SARS-CoV-2 variants. Sequencing used immunoSEQ multiplex PCR; TCRdb keeps in-frame clones, though not all of them. This sample yields nearly 400,000 clones, of which over 75% are seen a single time; under 2% belongs to the top ten. The sample consisted of peripheral blood, taken in a trial of Ad26.COV2.S vaccine versus placebo. The source is a person aged 18-60 years who received the Ad26.COV2.S COVID-19 vaccine or a placebo. Each CDR3 is given with its conserved first and last residue. The D gene is left open where the match is weak. The listing skips clone size in some rows; elsewhere it reads once, few, many or a size class.

V gene	J gene	D gene	clone size	CDR3 DNA	CDR3 protein
TRBV12-3/TRBV12-4	TRBJ2-1	-	-	TGTGCCAGCAGCCCGGGACCGCTAAATGAGCAGTTCTTC	CASSPGPLNEQFF
TRBV27	TRBJ2-5	TRBD2	once	TGTGCCAGCAGTTTCGGATCCGCGGGGAGGGGACAAGAGACCCAGTACTTC	CASSFGSAGRGQETQYF
TRBV19	TRBJ1-2	TRBD1	-	TGTGCCAGTACTCGGGACAGAAACTATGGCTACACCTTC	CASTRDRNYGYTF
TRBV3-1/TRBV3-2	TRBJ2-3	-	-	TGTGCCAGCAGCCCCAATTCAAGGGATACGCAGTATTTT	CASSPNSRDTQYF
TRBV5-8	TRBJ2-6	-	-	TGTGCCAGCAGCCCGAATTCCAGGGAATGGGGCGTCCTGACTTTC	CASSPNSREWGVLTF
TRBV5-1	TRBJ2-1	TRBD1	-	TGCGCCAGCAGCTTTGGACAGGGCATTGGAGAGCAGTTCTTC	CASSFGQGIGEQFF
TRBV4-1	TRBJ1-5	TRBD1	-	TGCGCCAGCAGCTCCTCAGGGGGGGGATCCAATCAGCCCCAGCATTTT	CASSSSGGGSNQPQHF
TRBV12-3/TRBV12-4	TRBJ1-2	-	-	TGTGCCAGCAGTTTGGGGGCCGCCTATGGCTACACCTTC	CASSLGAAYGYTF
TRBV6-5	TRBJ2-1	TRBD2	-	TGTGCCAGCACCCCAGTATCCCGGACTAGCCCCCAGGTCTTC	CASTPVSRTSPQVF
TRBV7-8	TRBJ2-2	TRBD2	-	TGTGCCAGCAGCCCCCGGACTAGCGGGTCGATGGGGGAGCTGTTTTTT	CASSPRTSGSMGELFF
TRBV6-5	TRBJ1-1	TRBD1	once	TGTGCCAGCAGTTTTCAGACAGGGCGGACTGAAGCTTTCTTT	CASSFQTGRTEAFF
TRBV4-1	TRBJ1-5	TRBD1	-	TGCGCCAGCAGCCAAGAGGGGACAGGGGGTCCCAATCAGCCCCAGCATTTT	CASSQEGTGGPNQPQHF
TRBV25-1	TRBJ2-3	-	-	TGTGCCAGCAGTGAATCTCGGGGCCCTAGCACAGATACGCAGTATTTT	CASSESRGPSTDTQYF
TRBV4-2	TRBJ2-2	TRBD2	-	TGTGCCAGCAGCCAAGGGAGTCTAGCGGGAGTAACCGGGGAGCTGTTTTTT	CASSQGSLAGVTGELFF
TRBV19	TRBJ2-4	-	-	TGTGCCAGTTCCCACCTAGCCAAAAACATTCAGTACTTC	CASSHLAKNIQYF
TRBV28	TRBJ1-2	-	once	TGTGCCACCAAAGCTCCCGACCTCTATGGCTACACCTTC	CATKAPDLYGYTF
TRBV19	TRBJ2-1	TRBD2	once	TGTGCCAGTAGCTTGACTAGCGGGAGGGCCCGTGAGCAGTTCTTC	CASSLTSGRAREQFF
TRBV27	TRBJ2-1	-	-	TGTGCCAGCAGTCCCCCAGAGCGTCCCCTCTACAATGAGCAGTTCTTC	CASSPPERPLYNEQFF
TRBV5-1	TRBJ2-3	-	-	TGCGCCAGCAGTAACAGGGAGATAACAGATACGCAGTATTTT	CASSNREITDTQYF
TRBV5-1	TRBJ2-1	-	-	TGCGCCAGCAGCTTGGAAGGCGGTTCCTACAATGAGCAGTTCTTC	CASSLEGGSYNEQFF
TRBV10-3	TRBJ1-2	-	-	TGTGCCATCAGTGAGTTGCCAGGGGCGAACTATGGCTACACCTTC	CAISELPGANYGYTF
TRBV11-2	TRBJ2-1	-	-	TGTGCCAGCAGCACCACAGGGTTTGAGCAGTTCTTC	CASSTTGFEQFF
TRBV11-3	TRBJ2-2	-	-	TGTGCCAGCAGCTTTGGGGTGGACGGGGAGCTGTTTTTT	CASSFGVDGELFF
TRBV14	TRBJ2-1	-	-	TGTGCCAGCAGCCAAGTGTTCAGCGGGCCCTACAATGAGCAGTTCTTC	CASSQVFSGPYNEQFF
TRBV7-9	TRBJ1-2	TRBD1	-	TGTGCCAGCAGGGACAGGGGGTCCAACTATGGCTACACCTTC	CASRDRGSNYGYTF
TRBV2	TRBJ2-1	TRBD2	-	TGTGCCAGCAGTGACTTGCGGCTAGCGGGAGCGGGTCAGCAGTTCTTC	CASSDLRLAGAGQQFF
TRBV24-1	TRBJ2-3	-	-	TGTGCCACCAGTGATTTAAGGCAGAACACAGATACGCAGTATTTT	CATSDLRQNTDTQYF
TRBV7-9	TRBJ1-1	-	-	TGTGCCAGCGGTATGGGGAACACTGAAGCTTTCTTT	CASGMGNTEAFF
TRBV10-3	TRBJ2-7	TRBD1	-	TGTGCCATCAGTAGATCCGGGACAGGGGACTACGAGCAGTACTTC	CAISRSGTGDYEQYF
TRBV5-1	TRBJ1-2	-	-	TGCGCCAGCAGCGGCGGGACTGACGCTTTCGGCTATGGCTACACCTTC	CASSGGTDAFGYGYTF
TRBV3-1/TRBV3-2	TRBJ2-7	TRBD1	-	TGTGCCAGCAGCCCTAACAGGGGGGCCTACGAGCAGTACTTC	CASSPNRGAYEQYF
TRBV7-8	TRBJ2-2	-	-	TGTGCCAGCAGCTTAGCGCCTACCCTCACCGGGGAGCTGTTTTTT	CASSLAPTLTGELFF
TRBV28	TRBJ2-7	TRBD1	-	TGTGCCAGCAGTTCCAACCCCAGGGACAGGGGATCCTACGAGCAGTACTTC	CASSSNPRDRGSYEQYF
TRBV21-1	TRBJ2-1	-	-	TGTGCCAGCAGCAAAGTGCGGGGGTCCTACAATGAGCAGTTCTTC	CASSKVRGSYNEQFF
TRBV5-1	TRBJ1-1	TRBD1	-	TGCGCCAGCAGCCAGGAGGGACAGGGGTCCTGGGACACTGAAGCTTTCTTT	CASSQEGQGSWDTEAFF
TRBV28	TRBJ1-1	TRBD1	-	TGTGCCAGCAGGCAGGGACAGCTGAACACTGAAGCTTTCTTT	CASRQGQLNTEAFF
TRBV10-1	TRBJ1-1	-	-	TGCGCCCCGCCAGGACCCTTCACAGATATGAACACTGAAGCTTTCTTT	CAPPGPFTDMNTEAFF
TRBV4-2	TRBJ2-1	TRBD2	-	TGTGCCAGCAGCACGGGACTAGCGGCCTACAATGAGCAGTTCTTC	CASSTGLAAYNEQFF
TRBV7-9	TRBJ2-6	-	-	TGTGCCAGCAGCTTCGGCCGCTTAGAGGGGGCCAACGTCCTGACTTTC	CASSFGRLEGANVLTF
TRBV19	TRBJ2-7	TRBD2	-	TGTGCCAGTCGCTCTAGCGGCTCCTACGAGCAGTACTTC	CASRSSGSYEQYF
TRBV20-1	TRBJ1-5	-	-	TGCAGTGCTAGTCCGGGGTTAAGCAATCAGCCCCAGCATTTT	CSASPGLSNQPQHF
TRBV2	TRBJ1-2	-	-	TGTGCCAGCAGGGACCGGGACGGAGGTCGGGACTATGGCTACACCTTC	CASRDRDGGRDYGYTF
TRBV5-6	TRBJ2-3	TRBD1	-	TGTGCCAGCAGCTTGGAGGTCCAGGGGGGCACAGATACGCAGTATTTT	CASSLEVQGGTDTQYF
TRBV2	TRBJ1-6	-	-	TGTGCCAGCAGTGAAGGACGGAATTCACCCCTCCACTTT	CASSEGRNSPLHF
TRBV30	TRBJ2-5	TRBD2	-	TGTGCCTGGAGTGTCGGGCTAGCGGGAGGAGAGACCCAGTACTTC	CAWSVGLAGGETQYF
TRBV15	TRBJ2-1	-	-	TGTGCCACCAGCAGAGATAGACGCGGAGGGGATGAGCAGTTCTTC	CATSRDRRGGDEQFF
TRBV28	TRBJ2-3	TRBD2	-	TGTGCCAGCGCCGGGACTAGGGACACAGATACGCAGTATTTT	CASAGTRDTDTQYF